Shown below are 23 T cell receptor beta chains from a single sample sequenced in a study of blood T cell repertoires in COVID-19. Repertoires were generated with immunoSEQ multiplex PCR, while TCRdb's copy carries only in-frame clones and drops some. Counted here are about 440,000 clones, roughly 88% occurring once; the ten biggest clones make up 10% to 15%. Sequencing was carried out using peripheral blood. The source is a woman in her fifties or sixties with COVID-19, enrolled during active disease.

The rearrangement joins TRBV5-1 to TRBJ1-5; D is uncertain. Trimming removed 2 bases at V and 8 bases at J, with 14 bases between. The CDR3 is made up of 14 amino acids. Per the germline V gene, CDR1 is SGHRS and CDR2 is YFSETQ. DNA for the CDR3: TGCGCCAGCAGCTTCGGGAACGACGGGGAGCCCCAGCATTTT. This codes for CASSFGNDGEPQHF.

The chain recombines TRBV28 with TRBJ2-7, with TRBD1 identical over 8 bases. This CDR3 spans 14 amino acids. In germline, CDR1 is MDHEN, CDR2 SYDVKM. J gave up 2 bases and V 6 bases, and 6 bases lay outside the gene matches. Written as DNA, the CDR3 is TGTGCCAGCAGCCTTGACAGGGGTCCCTACGAGCAGTACTTC. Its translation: CASSLDRGPYEQYF.

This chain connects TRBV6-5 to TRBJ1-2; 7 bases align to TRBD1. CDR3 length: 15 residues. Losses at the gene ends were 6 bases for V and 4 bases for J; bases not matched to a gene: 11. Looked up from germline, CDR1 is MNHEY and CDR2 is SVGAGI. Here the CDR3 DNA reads TGTGCCAGCAGCCTCACCCCCGGGACAGCCTATGGCTACACCTTC. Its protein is CASSLTPGTAYGYTF.

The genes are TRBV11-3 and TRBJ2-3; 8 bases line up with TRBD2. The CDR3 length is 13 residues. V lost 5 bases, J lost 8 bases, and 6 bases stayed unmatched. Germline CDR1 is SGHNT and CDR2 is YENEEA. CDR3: CASSIAGGGTQYF. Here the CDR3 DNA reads TGTGCCAGCAGCATAGCCGGGGGGGGTACGCAGTATTTT.

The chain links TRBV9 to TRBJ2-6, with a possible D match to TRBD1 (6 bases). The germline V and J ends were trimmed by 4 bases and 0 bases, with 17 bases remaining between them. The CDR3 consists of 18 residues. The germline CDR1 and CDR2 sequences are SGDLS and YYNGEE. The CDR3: CASSLRNQGGSGANVLTF. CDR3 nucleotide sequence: TGTGCCAGCAGCCTTCGAAACCAAGGGGGCTCTGGGGCCAACGTCCTGACTTTC.

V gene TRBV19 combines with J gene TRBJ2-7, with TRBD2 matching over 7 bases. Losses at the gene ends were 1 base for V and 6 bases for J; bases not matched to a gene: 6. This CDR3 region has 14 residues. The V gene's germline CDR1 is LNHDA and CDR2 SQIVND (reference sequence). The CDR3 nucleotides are TGTGCCAGTAGTATAGCGACCGGGGGGTTCGAGCAGTACTTC. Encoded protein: CASSIATGGFEQYF.

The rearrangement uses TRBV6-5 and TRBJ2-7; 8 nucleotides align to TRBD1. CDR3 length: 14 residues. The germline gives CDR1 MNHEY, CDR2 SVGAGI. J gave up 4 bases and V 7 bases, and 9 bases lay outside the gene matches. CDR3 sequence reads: CASTTDRAPYEQYF. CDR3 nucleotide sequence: TGTGCCAGCACTACGGACAGGGCCCCTTACGAGCAGTACTTC.

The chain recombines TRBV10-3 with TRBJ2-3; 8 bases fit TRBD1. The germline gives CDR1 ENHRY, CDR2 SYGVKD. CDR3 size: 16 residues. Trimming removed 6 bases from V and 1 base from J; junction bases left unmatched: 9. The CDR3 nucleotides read TGTGCCATCAGCACCGGGACAGGCTCCCGCACAGATACGCAGTATTTT. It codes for CAISTGTGSRTDTQYF.

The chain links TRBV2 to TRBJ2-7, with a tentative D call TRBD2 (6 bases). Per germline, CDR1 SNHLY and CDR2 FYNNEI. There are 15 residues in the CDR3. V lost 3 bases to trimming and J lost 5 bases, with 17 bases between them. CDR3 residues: CASSEGGGGAHEQYF. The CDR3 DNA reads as TGTGCCAGCAGTGAGGGGGGAGGAGGGGCCCACGAGCAGTACTTC. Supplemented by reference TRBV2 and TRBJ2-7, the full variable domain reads EPEVTQTPSHQVTQMGQEVILRCVPISNHLYFYWYRQILGQKVEFLVSFYNNEISEKSEIFDDQFSVERPDGSNFTLKIRSTKLEDSAMYFCASSEGGGGAHEQYFGPGTRLTVT.

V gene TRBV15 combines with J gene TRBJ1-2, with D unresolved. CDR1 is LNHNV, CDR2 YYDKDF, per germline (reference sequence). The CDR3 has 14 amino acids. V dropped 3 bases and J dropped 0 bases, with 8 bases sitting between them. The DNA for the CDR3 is TGTGCCACCAGCAGTTTGCCAGCTAACTATGGCTACACCTTC. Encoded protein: CATSSLPANYGYTF.

For the CDR3, the DNA is TGTGCCAGCAGACCTCGGACAGGGAGGGGGACCGGGGAGCTGTTTTTT. Its protein is CASRPRTGRGTGELFF. The V gene is TRBV27, the J gene TRBJ2-2, with a tentative D call TRBD1 (8 bases). The germline gives CDR1 MNHEY, CDR2 SMNVEV (reference sequence). This CDR3 has 16 amino acids. Trimming stripped 6 bases from V and 5 bases from J, with 19 bases between.

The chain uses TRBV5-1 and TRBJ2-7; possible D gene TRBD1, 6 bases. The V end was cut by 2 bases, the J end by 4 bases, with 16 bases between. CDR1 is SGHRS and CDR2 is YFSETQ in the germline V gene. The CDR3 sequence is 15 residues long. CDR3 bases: TGCGCCAGCAGCTTAGGTGCCGGGACACAATACGAGCAGTACTTC. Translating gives CASSLGAGTQYEQYF.

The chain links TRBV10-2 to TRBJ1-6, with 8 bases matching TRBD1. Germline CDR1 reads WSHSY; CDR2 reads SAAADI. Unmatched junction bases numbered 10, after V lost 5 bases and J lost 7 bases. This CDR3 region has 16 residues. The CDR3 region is CASSPNRDRMNSPLHF. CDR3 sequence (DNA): TGCGCCAGCAGTCCGAACCGGGACAGGATGAATTCACCCCTCCACTTT.

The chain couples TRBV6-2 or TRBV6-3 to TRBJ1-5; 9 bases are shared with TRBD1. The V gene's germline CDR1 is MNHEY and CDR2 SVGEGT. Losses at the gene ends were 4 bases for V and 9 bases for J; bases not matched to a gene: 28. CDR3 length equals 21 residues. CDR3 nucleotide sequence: TGTGCCAGCAGTTCCATTAGGGGAGCGACAGGGGGTTTTCGGGGACCAGGGCCCCAGCATTTT. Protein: CASSSIRGATGGFRGPGPQHF.

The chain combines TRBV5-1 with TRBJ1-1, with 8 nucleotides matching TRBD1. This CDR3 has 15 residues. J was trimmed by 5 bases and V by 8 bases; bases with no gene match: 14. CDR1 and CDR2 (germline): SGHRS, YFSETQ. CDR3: CARGHPDRGITEAFF. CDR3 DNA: TGCGCCAGGGGTCATCCAGACAGGGGCATTACTGAAGCTTTCTTT.

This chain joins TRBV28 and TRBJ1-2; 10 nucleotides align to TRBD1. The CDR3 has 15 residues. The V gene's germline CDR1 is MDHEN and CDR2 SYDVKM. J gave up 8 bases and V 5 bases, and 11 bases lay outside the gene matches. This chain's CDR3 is CASSPSRDRGGGYTF. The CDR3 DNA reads TGTGCCAGCAGTCCGTCCCGGGACAGGGGCGGAGGCTACACCTTC.

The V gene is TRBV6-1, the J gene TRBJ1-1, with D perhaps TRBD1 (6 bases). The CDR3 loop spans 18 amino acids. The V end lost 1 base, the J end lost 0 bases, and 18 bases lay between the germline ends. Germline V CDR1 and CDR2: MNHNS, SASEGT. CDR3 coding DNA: TGTGCCAGCAGTGAAGTCTGGGAGGGGGGCAGGGTGAACACTGAAGCTTTCTTT. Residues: CASSEVWEGGRVNTEAFF.

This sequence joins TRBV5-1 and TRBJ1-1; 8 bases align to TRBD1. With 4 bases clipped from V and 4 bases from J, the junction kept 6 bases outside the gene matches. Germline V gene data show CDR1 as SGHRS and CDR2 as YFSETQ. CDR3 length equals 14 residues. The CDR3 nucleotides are TGCGCCAGCAGCGCCGGACAGGGAGGCACTGAAGCTTTCTTT. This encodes CASSAGQGGTEAFF.

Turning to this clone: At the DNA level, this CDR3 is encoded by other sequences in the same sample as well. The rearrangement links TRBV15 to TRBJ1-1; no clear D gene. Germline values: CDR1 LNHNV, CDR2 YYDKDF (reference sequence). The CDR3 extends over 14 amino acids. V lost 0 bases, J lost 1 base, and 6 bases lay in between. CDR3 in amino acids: CATSRDRGNTEAFF. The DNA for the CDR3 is TGTGCCACCAGCAGAGATAGAGGGAACACTGAAGCTTTCTTT.

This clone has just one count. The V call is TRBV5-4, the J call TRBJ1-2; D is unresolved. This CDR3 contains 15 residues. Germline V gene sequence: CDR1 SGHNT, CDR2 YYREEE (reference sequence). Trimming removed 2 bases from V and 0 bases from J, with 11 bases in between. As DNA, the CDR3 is TGTGCCAGCAGCTTCCCAGGCCAAGCTAACTATGGCTACACCTTC. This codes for CASSFPGQANYGYTF.

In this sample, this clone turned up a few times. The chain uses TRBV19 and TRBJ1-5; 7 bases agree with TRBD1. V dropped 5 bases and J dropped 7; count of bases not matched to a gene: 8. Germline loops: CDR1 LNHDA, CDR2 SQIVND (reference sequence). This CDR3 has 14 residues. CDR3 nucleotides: TGTGCCAGTAGTGTCACAGGGGAGAGGCAGCCCCAGCATTTT. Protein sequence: CASSVTGERQPQHF.

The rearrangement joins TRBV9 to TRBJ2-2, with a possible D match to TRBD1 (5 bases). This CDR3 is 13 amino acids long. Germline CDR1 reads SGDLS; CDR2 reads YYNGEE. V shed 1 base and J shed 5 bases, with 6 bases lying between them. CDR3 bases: TGTGCCAGCAGCGTAAGGACAACCGGGGAGCTGTTTTTT. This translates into CASSVRTTGELFF.

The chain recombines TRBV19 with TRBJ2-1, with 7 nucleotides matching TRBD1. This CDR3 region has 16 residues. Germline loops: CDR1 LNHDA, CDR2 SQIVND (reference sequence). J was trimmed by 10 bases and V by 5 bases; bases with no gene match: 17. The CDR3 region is CASSAHRGRDSREQFF. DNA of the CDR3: TGTGCCAGTAGTGCCCACAGGGGCCGCGACAGCCGGGAGCAGTTCTTC.